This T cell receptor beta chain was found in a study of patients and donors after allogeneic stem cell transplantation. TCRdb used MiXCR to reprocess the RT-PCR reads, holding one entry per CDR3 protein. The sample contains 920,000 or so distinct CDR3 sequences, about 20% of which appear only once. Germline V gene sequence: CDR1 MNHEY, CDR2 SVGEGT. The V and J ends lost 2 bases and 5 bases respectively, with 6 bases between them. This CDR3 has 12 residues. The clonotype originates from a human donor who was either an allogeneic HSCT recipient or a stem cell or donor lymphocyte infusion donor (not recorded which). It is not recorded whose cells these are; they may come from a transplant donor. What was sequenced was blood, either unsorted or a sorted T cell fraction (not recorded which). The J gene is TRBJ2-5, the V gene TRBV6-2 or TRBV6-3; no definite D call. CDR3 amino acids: CASSYVEETQYF. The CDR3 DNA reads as TGTGCCAGCAGTTACGTGGAGGAGACCCAGTACTTC.